The sequence of this T cell receptor (beta chain) was determined in a study of blood T cell repertoires in COVID-19. Study-level background: T cells, B-cell-depleted T cells, or PBMCs provided the cDNA or gDNA that served as material.

This clone was recorded once. In the authors' workflow: Reference gene primer amplification gave estimated nucleated cell counts. Produced via immunoSEQ multiplex PCR; TCRdb's table is partial and in-frame only. That table supplies the V and J calls and clone size; D and trimming were determined from the DNA. The sample lists 310,000 or so clones, more than 70% occurring once. The germline V gene has CDR1 MNHEY and CDR2 SMNVEV (reference sequence). Trimming cost V 6 bases and J 1 base; bases outside gene matches: 6. The CDR3 spans 14 residues. Sequencing was done on a sample of peripheral blood. This TCR was recovered from a woman in her 50s with acute or convalescent COVID-19. V is TRBV27 and J is TRBJ2-7; 7 bases align to TRBD1. CDR3 residues: CASRPGQPSYEQYF. The CDR3 DNA is TGTGCCAGCAGACCGGGACAGCCATCCTACGAGCAGTACTTC.